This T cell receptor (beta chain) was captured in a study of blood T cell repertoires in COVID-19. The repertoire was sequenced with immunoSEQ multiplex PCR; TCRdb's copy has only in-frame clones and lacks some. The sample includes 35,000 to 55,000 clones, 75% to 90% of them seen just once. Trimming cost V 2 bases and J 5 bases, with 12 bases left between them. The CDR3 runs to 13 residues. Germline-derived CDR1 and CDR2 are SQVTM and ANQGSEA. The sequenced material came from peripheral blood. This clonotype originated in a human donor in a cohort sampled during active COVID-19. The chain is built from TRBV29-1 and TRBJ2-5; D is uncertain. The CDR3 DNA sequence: TGCAGCGTTGAAATCAACCTTCGGGAGACCCAGTACTTC. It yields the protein CSVEINLRETQYF.